These T cell receptor beta chains were read from a single sample in a study of human T cells and chemical hapten exposure. Using its own MiXCR run on the RACE reads, TCRdb lists one record per CDR3 protein. The sample records around 120,000 distinct CDR3 sequences, roughly 13% being singletons. Sequencing was performed on whole blood, taken in connection with sensitization to the hapten diphenylcyclopropenone (DPC). These TCRs come from a man aged 18 to 29 with alopecia areata. Some clones in this sample may be carry-over from other donors' samples. The conserved cysteine and the conserved F or W are not part of the CDR3 here. A clone size is listed for some rows: how often the clone was seen (once, few, many), or a class if it is expanded.

abundance,j_gene,v_gene,CDR3aa
.,TRBJ2-3,TRBV29-1,SVAGFLQDTQY
.,TRBJ2-3,TRBV25-1,ASSLTASSYTDTQY
few,TRBJ2-1,TRBV7-9,ASSPTTGAYNEQF
.,TRBJ2-3,TRBV5-1,ASSLFGASTDTQY
.,TRBJ1-1,TRBV14,ASSRGFVPEAF
.,TRBJ2-7,TRBV6-2/TRBV6-3,ASGDYYEQY
few,TRBJ2-2,TRBV7-8,ASSLARDNTGELF
few,TRBJ2-7,TRBV7-2,ASSLASGTVTYEQY
few,TRBJ2-1,TRBV11-2,ASSLDRTGNEQF
many,TRBJ1-2,TRBV28,ASSPSLRAGGYT
.,TRBJ1-6,TRBV20-1,SAIGNSYNSPLH
many,TRBJ1-6,TRBV3-1,ASSQVPWAREGSPLH
few,TRBJ1-4,TRBV7-9,ASSLPGQTNEKLF
many,TRBJ1-1,TRBV7-9,ASIVERGGSRTEAF
few,TRBJ1-1,TRBV6-5,ASRMTGRLLAEAF
many,TRBJ2-7,TRBV7-3,ASSVDGSSYEQY
few,TRBJ2-5,TRBV7-2,ASSWPPGTSGGAAETQY
few,TRBJ2-2,TRBV19,ASSMVPGPLNTGELF
.,TRBJ1-3,TRBV18,ASTTESGNTIY
.,TRBJ2-3,TRBV5-4,ASSQDRGADTQY
.,TRBJ1-1,TRBV7-9,ASSLGDRVNTEAF
.,TRBJ1-1,TRBV2,ASSEEASGSSTEAF
few,TRBJ2-5,TRBV6-6,ASSSGLAGIQETQY
.,TRBJ1-4,TRBV5-1,ASRTNEKLF
few,TRBJ2-1,TRBV2,ASSGGLPTGYNEQF
.,TRBJ1-1,TRBV12-2,ASRLGQIGQDRRVGFAEAF
.,TRBJ1-1,TRBV28,ASTPLGREAF
.,TRBJ2-3,TRBV2,ASSSRGYYSTDTQY
few,TRBJ2-3,TRBV2,ASSEGGGLRTDTQY
few,TRBJ1-2,TRBV6-2/TRBV6-3,ASRDPGQIYGYT
.,TRBJ2-4,TRBV5-1,ASSLHHGGLAKNIQY
.,TRBJ1-1,TRBV29-1,SAGQGEGAF
.,TRBJ1-5,TRBV6-6,AIQQGQGQPQH
many,TRBJ2-6,TRBV11-2,ASSSDRETFNVLT
many,TRBJ2-5,TRBV11-2,ASSFWQVEETQY
many,TRBJ2-5,TRBV11-3,ASSLRAEETQY
.,TRBJ1-4,TRBV12-3/TRBV12-4,ASSFDRVVEKLF
many,TRBJ2-5,TRBV12-3/TRBV12-4,ASSYLDEETQY
few,TRBJ2-6,TRBV18,ASSPTSLGSGANVLT
.,TRBJ2-1,TRBV7-9,ASSPHRGGTSYNEQF
.,TRBJ1-6,TRBV3-1,ASSQTGGGGSPLH
.,TRBJ2-3,TRBV6-2/TRBV6-3,ASSYPPTGRTDTQY
.,TRBJ2-3,TRBV6-4,ASSGSADTQY
.,TRBJ1-2,TRBV20-1,SARSPRDSPYGYT
many,TRBJ2-1,TRBV28,ASSLNRGSYNEQF
.,TRBJ2-3,TRBV2,ASGDRADTDTQY
many,TRBJ1-1,TRBV6-2/TRBV6-3,ASSRTALRAF
few,TRBJ1-3,TRBV5-1,ASSLSRAGNTIY
.,TRBJ1-2,TRBV29-1,GVEKMTGGYT
many,TRBJ2-6,TRBV6-1,ASSELDRGTGANVLT
many,TRBJ1-4,TRBV5-4,ASSLHRAGEKLF
few,TRBJ2-2,TRBV7-3,ASSLSAGNTGELF
many,TRBJ1-5,TRBV29-1,SVGDGHNQPQH
few,TRBJ1-1,TRBV7-3,ASSHRDSRHTEAF